This T cell receptor (beta chain) was captured in a study of blood T cell repertoires in COVID-19. On this clone: A read error may produce the germline difference seen at one junction end.

Seattle cases were enrolled at active infection and followed longitudinally. Authors' analysis steps: Nucleated cell number was recorded as an estimate derived from reference gene primer amplification. Only in-frame clones appear in the TCRdb table, and some are missing; sequencing was by immunoSEQ multiplex PCR. For V, J and clone size, that table is used; D and trimming come from the DNA. The data contain approximately 290,000 clones, 84% of them singletons. CDR3 length equals 17 residues. Germline V CDR1 and CDR2: SGHKS, YYEKEE (reference sequence). Sequenced sample: peripheral blood. The receptor comes from a person aged 65 to 85 with COVID-19, enrolled during active disease. The chain joins TRBV5-5 to TRBJ2-4; tentative D call: TRBD2 (6 bases). The CDR3 coding sequence is TGTGCCAGCAGCTTGGGTATGGGGGACTTAGCCAAAACCATTCAGTACTTC. Encoded protein: CASSLGMGDLAKTIQYF.